This TCR beta chain was retrieved from a study of cytomegalovirus exposure and HLA in healthy donors. Whole-study results and caveats: Later analysis reportedly placed an Asian-associated ancestry cluster below the roughly 680-donor mean in N-insertions. Immune exposure data for these donors was limited to CMV serostatus.

Germline CDR1 is MNHNS and CDR2 is SASEGT. V was shortened by 5 bases and J by 7 bases, with 17 bases between the two germline ends. This CDR3 has 14 residues. The PCR used 60 Vbeta and 13 Jbeta primers. As processed by the authors: There were some 87 million unique TCR beta chains by a later count, and approximately 12 million of them were shared. Assay: immunoSEQ multiplex PCR; the TCRdb copy retains only in-frame clones and omits some. Clonal size and the V and J genes are those of that table, whereas D and trimming came from the DNA. The table records 80,000 to 100,000 clones, around 75% of them present only once. As for this clone: Its antigen is still unknown.

The genes are TRBV6-1 and TRBJ1-2; TRBD1 is a possible D gene (5 bases). This receptor was identified in a man younger than 30 in good health and CMV-seropositive. The sample consisted of PBMCs. This CDR3 is CASSPQGWPSGYTF. For the CDR3, the DNA is TGTGCCAGCAGTCCGCAGGGATGGCCAAGTGGCTACACCTTC.